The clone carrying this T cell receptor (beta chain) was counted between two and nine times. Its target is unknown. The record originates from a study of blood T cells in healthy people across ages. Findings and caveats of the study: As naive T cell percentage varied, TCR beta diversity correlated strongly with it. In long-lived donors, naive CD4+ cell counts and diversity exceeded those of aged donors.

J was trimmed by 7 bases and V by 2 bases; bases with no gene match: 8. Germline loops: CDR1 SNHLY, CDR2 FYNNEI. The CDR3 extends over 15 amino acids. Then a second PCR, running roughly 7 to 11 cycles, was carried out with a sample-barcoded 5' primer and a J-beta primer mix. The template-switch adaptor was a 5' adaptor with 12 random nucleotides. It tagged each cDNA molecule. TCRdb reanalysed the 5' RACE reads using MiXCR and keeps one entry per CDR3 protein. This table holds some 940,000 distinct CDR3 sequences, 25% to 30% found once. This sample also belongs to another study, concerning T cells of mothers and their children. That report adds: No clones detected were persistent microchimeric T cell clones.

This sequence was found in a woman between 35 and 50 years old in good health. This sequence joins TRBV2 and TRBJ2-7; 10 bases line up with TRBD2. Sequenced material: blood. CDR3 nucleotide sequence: TGTGCCAGCAGTGAACAGCGGGGGGGCTACAATGAGCAGTACTTC. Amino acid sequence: CASSEQRGGYNEQYF.